A selection of T cell receptor beta chains follows, all from one sample in a study of blood T cell repertoires in COVID-19. Data came from immunoSEQ multiplex PCR; TCRdb stores just in-frame clones and leaves some out. The sample holds about 260,000 clones, 88% seen once. Sequencing input: peripheral blood. These receptors were taken from a human donor in a cohort sampled during active COVID-19. Both conserved end residues are part of each CDR3. D genes are given only for firm matches. Expanded clones are given a class, and other clones once, few, many or no size at all.

V gene	J gene	clone size	D gene	CDR3 protein	CDR3 DNA
TRBV5-6	TRBJ2-7	NA	TRBD1	CASSFGTGTGGHEQYF	TGTGCCAGCAGCTTCGGGACCGGGACAGGGGGTCACGAGCAGTACTTC
TRBV4-3	TRBJ2-2	NA	TRBD1	CASSQARETGDTGELFF	TGCGCCAGCAGCCAAGCTAGGGAGACAGGGGACACCGGGGAGCTGTTTTTT
TRBV7-9	TRBJ2-7	NA	TRBD2	CATQRGTGAEQYF	TGTGCCACCCAGCGGGGGACCGGCGCCGAGCAGTACTTC
TRBV5-4	TRBJ1-2	NA	NA	CASSPAGAPYYGYTF	TGTGCCAGCAGCCCCGCGGGGGCGCCTTACTATGGCTACACCTTC
TRBV7-2	TRBJ2-7	NA	NA	CASSLGTDPPLEQYF	TGTGCCAGCAGCTTAGGGACTGATCCTCCTTTGGAGCAGTACTTC
TRBV18	TRBJ2-3	NA	TRBD2	CASSPGGPDTQYF	TGTGCCAGCTCCCCGGGGGGGCCAGATACGCAGTATTTT
TRBV20-1	TRBJ2-5	NA	TRBD2	CSASRSSGSGETQYF	TGCAGTGCTAGTAGATCTAGCGGGAGTGGGGAGACCCAGTACTTC
TRBV2	TRBJ1-3	NA	NA	CASSDFATDGNTIYF	TGTGCCAGCAGTGACTTTGCGACAGACGGAAACACCATATATTTT
TRBV5-4	TRBJ1-2	few	TRBD1	CASSQTGDHGYTF	TGTGCCAGCAGCCAAACAGGGGATCATGGCTACACCTTC
TRBV6-5	TRBJ1-6	NA	TRBD1	CASSYRDSPYSPLHF	TGTGCCAGCAGTTACCGGGACAGCCCGTATTCACCCCTCCACTTT
TRBV5-8	TRBJ1-2	NA	NA	CASSLPSGWGYTF	TGTGCCAGCAGCTTGCCCTCAGGTTGGGGCTACACCTTC
TRBV3-1/TRBV3-2	TRBJ2-5	NA	TRBD2	CASSPISGRAGETQYF	TGTGCCAGCAGCCCTATTAGCGGGAGGGCCGGAGAGACCCAGTACTTC
TRBV10-2	TRBJ2-7	NA	NA	CASMGAEAAYYEQYF	TGCGCCAGCATGGGGGCTGAAGCAGCCTATTACGAGCAGTACTTC
TRBV4-3	TRBJ2-7	NA	TRBD2	CASSQAPSGRDGEQYF	TGCGCCAGCAGCCAGGCACCTAGCGGGAGGGATGGCGAGCAGTACTTC
TRBV4-3	TRBJ1-1	NA	TRBD1	CASSQDRTGPNTEAFF	TGCGCCAGCAGCCAAGACCGGACAGGGCCGAACACTGAAGCTTTCTTT
TRBV24-1	TRBJ2-7	NA	NA	CATSDPRRGGEQYF	TGTGCCACCAGTGATCCCCGGAGAGGGGGCGAGCAGTACTTC
TRBV13	TRBJ2-7	once	TRBD2	CASSGSGRAEEQYF	TGTGCCAGCAGCGGTAGCGGGAGGGCCGAGGAGCAGTACTTC
TRBV19	TRBJ2-7	NA	TRBD2	CASSMRLAGGLSSYEQYF	TGTGCCAGTAGTATGCGACTAGCGGGGGGGCTCAGCTCCTACGAGCAGTACTTC
TRBV19	TRBJ1-6	NA	TRBD1	CASRDRGSYNSPLHF	TGTGCCAGCAGGGACAGGGGCTCCTATAATTCACCCCTCCACTTT
TRBV9	TRBJ2-3	NA	TRBD2	CASRGGVAGGEKQYF	TGTGCCAGCAGGGGCGGGGTAGCGGGGGGCGAGAAGCAGTATTTT
TRBV5-4	TRBJ1-3	NA	TRBD1	CASRGDRGRGGNTIYF	TGTGCCAGCAGAGGCGACAGGGGGAGAGGAGGAAACACCATATATTTT
TRBV27	TRBJ2-5	NA	TRBD2	CASSSWGGQETQYF	TGTGCCAGCAGCTCGTGGGGAGGGCAAGAGACCCAGTACTTC
TRBV5-1	TRBJ2-7	NA	NA	CASNPGGPSYEQYF	TGCGCCAGCAATCCGGGGGGCCCTTCTTATGAGCAGTACTTC
TRBV6-5	TRBJ2-7	NA	NA	CASRFDLGPYEQYF	TGTGCCAGCAGATTCGACCTAGGCCCCTACGAGCAGTACTTC
TRBV29-1	TRBJ2-7	NA	NA	CSARSAYEQYF	TGCAGCGCTCGGAGCGCCTACGAGCAGTACTTC
TRBV5-4	TRBJ2-1	NA	TRBD2	CASSLDYGHSGRAVNEQFF	TGTGCCAGCAGCTTGGATTACGGACATAGCGGGAGGGCCGTCAATGAGCAGTTCTTC
TRBV28	TRBJ1-2	NA	TRBD1	CASSFHRGRGKNYGYTF	TGTGCCAGCAGTTTCCACAGGGGGCGCGGGAAAAACTATGGCTACACCTTC
TRBV27	TRBJ2-7	NA	NA	CASSLSWGGRGYEQYF	TGTGCCAGCAGTTTATCTTGGGGAGGCAGGGGGTACGAGCAGTACTTC
TRBV6-5	TRBJ2-7	NA	TRBD2	CASSYVSGGGLYEQYF	TGTGCCAGCAGTTACGTCTCGGGGGGGGGCCTTTACGAGCAGTACTTC
TRBV19	TRBJ2-7	NA	NA	CASSPQGQGRASYEQYF	TGTGCCAGTAGTCCACAGGGTCAAGGGAGGGCCTCCTACGAGCAGTACTTC
TRBV5-1	TRBJ1-1	few	NA	CASSPGGLPSTAFF	TGCGCCAGCAGCCCTGGGGGGTTGCCATCCACAGCTTTCTTT
TRBV18	TRBJ2-1	NA	NA	CASSPGRGSMKSEQFF	TGTGCCAGCTCACCAGGGCGCGGGTCCATGAAGAGTGAGCAGTTCTTC
TRBV30	TRBJ1-5	NA	TRBD1	CAWSGGTGQNQPQHF	TGTGCCTGGAGTGGAGGGACAGGCCAGAATCAGCCCCAGCATTTT
TRBV5-1	TRBJ2-1	NA	TRBD2	CASSRGLAGDLSYNEQFF	TGCGCCAGCAGCAGGGGACTAGCGGGCGACCTCTCCTACAATGAGCAGTTCTTC
TRBV5-4	TRBJ2-5	once	NA	CASSLVGVQETQYF	TGTGCCAGCAGCTTGGTTGGAGTACAAGAGACCCAGTACTTC
TRBV4-3	TRBJ1-4	once	TRBD1	CASSSPGQGNEKLFF	TGCGCCAGCAGTTCTCCGGGACAGGGAAATGAAAAACTGTTTTTT
TRBV6-1	TRBJ1-2	once	TRBD1	CASSELGQGQFIGGYTF	TGTGCCAGCAGTGAGTTGGGACAGGGCCAGTTTATTGGGGGCTACACCTTC